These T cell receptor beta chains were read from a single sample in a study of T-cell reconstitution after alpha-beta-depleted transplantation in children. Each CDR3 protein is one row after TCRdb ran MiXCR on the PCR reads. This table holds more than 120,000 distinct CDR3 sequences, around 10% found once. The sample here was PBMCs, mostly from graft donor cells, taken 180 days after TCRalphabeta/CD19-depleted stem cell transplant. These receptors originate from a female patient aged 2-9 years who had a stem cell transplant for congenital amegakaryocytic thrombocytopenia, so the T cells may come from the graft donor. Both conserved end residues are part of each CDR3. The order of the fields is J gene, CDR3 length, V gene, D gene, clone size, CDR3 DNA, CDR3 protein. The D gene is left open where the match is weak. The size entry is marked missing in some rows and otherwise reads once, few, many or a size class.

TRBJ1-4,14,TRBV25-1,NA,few,TGTGCCAGCAGTACCCAGGCGTATAATGAAAAACTGTTTTTT,CASSTQAYNEKLFF
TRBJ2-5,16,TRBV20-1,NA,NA,TGCAGTGCTAGAGATCGAACAGTGCGGGGTCAAGAGACCCAGTACTTC,CSARDRTVRGQETQYF
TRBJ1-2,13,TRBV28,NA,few,TGTGCCAGCAGCCTAGCCGCGGGGGCTGGCTACACCTTC,CASSLAAGAGYTF
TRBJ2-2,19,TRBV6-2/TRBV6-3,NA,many,TGTGCCAGCAGTTACCCTGGGCGCCTTGAAGGCCCTGACACCGGGGAGCTGTTTTTT,CASSYPGRLEGPDTGELFF
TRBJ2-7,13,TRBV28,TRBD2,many,TGTGCCAGCACTACTAGCGGGAGCGACGAGCAGTACTTC,CASTTSGSDEQYF
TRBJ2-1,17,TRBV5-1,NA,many,TGCGCCAGCAGCTCACGTCACCAGGGTTTCGGGGACAATGAGCAGTTCTTC,CASSSRHQGFGDNEQFF
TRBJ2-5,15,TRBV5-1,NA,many,TGCGCCAGCAGCACACAACCAGGGAAACAAGAGACCCAGTACTTC,CASSTQPGKQETQYF
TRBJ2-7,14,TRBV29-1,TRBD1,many,TGCAGCGTTGCTCCGGGACAGGGCCCCTACGAGCAGTACTTC,CSVAPGQGPYEQYF
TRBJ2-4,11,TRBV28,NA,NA,TGTGCCAGCAGTCTGACACACATTCAGTACTTC,CASSLTHIQYF
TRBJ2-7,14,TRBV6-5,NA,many,TGTGCCAGCAGCCGGGGGGACAGGAGTAACGAGCAGTACTTC,CASSRGDRSNEQYF